Sequencing of this T cell receptor beta chain was carried out in a study of blood T cell repertoires in COVID-19. Study summary: PBMCs, B-cell-depleted T cells, or T cells provided the cDNA or gDNA that made up the material.

Source study methods: For nucleated cells, counts were estimated from reference gene primer amplification. Sequencing was performed with immunoSEQ multiplex PCR; in TCRdb, only in-frame clones are kept and a portion is missing. V and J calls and clone size follow that table, whereas D and trimming were derived from the DNA. The sample shows hundreds of thousands of clones, around 89% of them seen only once. Everyone who took part was roughly 18 to 89 years old, and they came from 24 US areas. Participants were placed into cohorts based on the clinical history they reported. The ends lost 5 bases at V and 2 bases at J; junction bases unmatched: 9. Germline lookup yields CDR1 MGHRA and CDR2 YSYEKL. CDR3 length: 16 amino acids.

The sample comprised PBMCs or T cells enriched from blood (not recorded which). The chain links TRBV4-1 to TRBJ2-5, with 9 bases identical to TRBD2. The TCR sequence derives from a man aged 35-49 years who had recovered from COVID-19. CDR3 region: CASSWPPSGEQETQYF. The CDR3 DNA sequence: TGCGCCAGCAGCTGGCCCCCTAGCGGGGAACAAGAGACCCAGTACTTC.